The 20 T cell receptor beta chains below all came from one sample that was sequenced in a study of response to subunit inactivated influenza vaccine. TCRdb reanalysed the RT-PCR reads using MiXCR and keeps one entry per CDR3 protein. This table has about 800,000 distinct CDR3 sequences, approximately 22% appearing once. The input for sequencing was PBMCs from blood, taken more than 4 days after vaccination. These receptors were obtained from a man aged 45-65 years who received an inactivated influenza vaccine.

This sequence joins TRBV12-3 or TRBV12-4 and TRBJ2-1; D possibly uses TRBD1 or TRBD2 (5 bases each). The germline V and J ends were trimmed by 5 bases and 13 bases, with 21 bases remaining between them. The length of the CDR3 is 14 residues. Here the CDR3 reads CASSPGAAQKGQFF. In nucleotides, the CDR3 is TGTGCCAGCAGTCCCGGGGCAGCCCAGAAGGGACAGTTCTTC.

This clonotype was seen at least ten times. The chain employs TRBV7-9 and TRBJ1-5, with D hard to call. Germline V gives CDR1 SEHNR, CDR2 FQNEAQ (reference sequence). The CDR3 length is 15 residues. Deletions cut 5 bases from V and 5 bases from J, with 16 bases between. Here the CDR3 DNA reads TGTGCCAGCAGCCCCAGTGGGGTGGTGCATCAGCCCCAGCATTTT. Translation: CASSPSGVVHQPQHF.

In its sample, this clonotype was seen a few times. The CDR3, as DNA: TGCAGCGCCAAACAGGCCTCCTACGAGCAGTACTTC. Translating gives CSAKQASYEQYF. J is TRBJ2-7 and V is TRBV29-1; maybe TRBD1 (5 bases). V lost 7 bases to trimming and J lost 0 bases, with 10 bases between them. Germline V lookup: CDR1 SQVTM, CDR2 ANQGSEA. The CDR3 is made up of 12 amino acids.

The chain has TRBV5-1 and TRBJ2-5; either TRBD1 or TRBD2 may fit D (5 bases each). Germline CDR1 is SGHRS and CDR2 is YFSETQ. The CDR3 is 14 amino acids. Trimming took off 4 bases at V and 6 bases at J, with 16 bases between the two ends. For the CDR3, the DNA is TGCGCCAGCAGCCCCGGGACCGCGTTACAGACCCAGTACTTC. The encoded protein is CASSPGTALQTQYF.

The chain combines TRBV10-3 with TRBJ2-5; weak D call: TRBD1 (5 bases). Trimming pared 3 bases from V and 1 base from J, leaving 6 bases between. The CDR3 has 13 amino acids. Germline values: CDR1 ENHRY, CDR2 SYGVKD. CDR3 sequence (DNA): TGTGCCATCAGTGACAGGGTCCAAGAGACCCAGTACTTC. Translation gives CAISDRVQETQYF.

This chain joins TRBV11-1 and TRBJ2-1; 7 bases are shared with TRBD2. This CDR3 is 17 amino acids long. Germline V lookup: CDR1 SGHAT, CDR2 FQDESV (reference sequence). The trim removed 0 bases at V and 2 bases at J, leaving 7 bases unmatched. The CDR3 nucleotides are TGTGCCAGCAGCTTAGCGGGAGGGCCAGAGACCTACAATGAGCAGTTCTTC. Protein: CASSLAGGPETYNEQFF.

This clonotype has a handful of counts. The chain recombines TRBV7-2 with TRBJ2-1; D call uncertain. Germline CDR1 and CDR2: SGHTA and FQGNSA. The CDR3 is 13 residues long. Deletions cut 5 bases from V and 4 bases from J, with 9 bases between. For the CDR3, the DNA is TGTGCCAGCAGCCCGATGCGATACAATGAGCAGTTCTTC. Translation gives CASSPMRYNEQFF.

The V and J genes are TRBV11-1 and TRBJ2-2; D might be TRBD1 (6 bases). The CDR3 loop spans 18 amino acids. CDR1 and CDR2 (germline): SGHAT, FQDESV (reference sequence). V lost 4 bases, J lost 4 bases, and 22 bases lay in between. The CDR3 reads CASSSTRTFDRSTGELFF. The CDR3 nucleotides are TGTGCCAGCAGCTCAACCCGTACGTTCGACAGGTCCACCGGGGAGCTGTTTTTT.

The sample holds a few counts of this clonotype. The J gene is TRBJ2-3, the V gene TRBV5-1, with 8 bases fitting TRBD2. The CDR3 is 16 residues long. After removal of 7 bases from V and 1 base from J, the junction contained 11 bases not matched to a gene. Germline lookup yields CDR1 SGHRS and CDR2 YFSETQ. The CDR3 spells CASAAGGTVGTDTQYF. As DNA, the CDR3 is TGCGCCAGCGCGGCGGGGGGAACGGTTGGCACAGATACGCAGTATTTT.

The chain combines TRBV18 with TRBJ2-1, with 9 bases that match TRBD1. The J segment lost 7 bases and the V segment lost 3 bases, leaving 13 bases of the junction unmatched. The CDR3 sequence is 17 residues long. Looked up from germline, CDR1 is KGHSH and CDR2 is LQKENI. CDR3 protein: CASSPQISGTGMNEQFF. The CDR3 nucleotides read TGTGCCAGCTCACCCCAGATATCCGGGACAGGGATGAATGAGCAGTTCTTC.

This clonotype was counted between two and nine times. The V call is TRBV4-1, the J call TRBJ1-6, with 8 bases identical to TRBD1. Germline CDR1 and CDR2: MGHRA and YSYEKL. V gave up 1 base and J gave up 9 bases; unmatched junction bases: 8. The CDR3 is made up of 16 amino acids. This chain's CDR3 is CASSQAVGQGFSPLHF. In DNA form, the CDR3 reads TGCGCCAGCAGCCAAGCCGTAGGACAGGGCTTTTCACCCCTCCACTTT.

V gene TRBV6-2 or TRBV6-3 combines with J gene TRBJ2-1; D gene uncertain. The CDR3 runs to 15 residues. Germline V gene sequence: CDR1 MNHEY, CDR2 SVGEGT. Trimming cost V 11 bases and J 0 bases, with 17 bases left between them. CDR3 sequence: CAVRSYQSSYNEQFF. CDR3 DNA sequence: TGTGCCGTCCGGTCTTACCAAAGCTCCTACAATGAGCAGTTCTTC.

Many counts were recorded for this clonotype. The CDR3 reads CASSLGEYQETQYF. The CDR3 region has the DNA TGCGCCAGCAGCCTGGGGGAATACCAAGAGACCCAGTACTTC. This chain connects TRBV5-1 to TRBJ2-5; D assignment may be TRBD1 or TRBD2 (5 bases each). The CDR3 sequence is 14 residues long. Germline CDR1 reads SGHRS; CDR2 reads YFSETQ. V dropped 4 bases and J dropped 0 bases, with 10 bases sitting between them.

The sample holds many counts of this clonotype. J is TRBJ2-7 and V is TRBV5-1; maybe TRBD1 (6 bases). Germline-derived CDR1 and CDR2 are SGHRS and YFSETQ. The CDR3 length is 16 residues. V gave up 2 bases and J gave up 1 base, with 16 bases separating them. Here the CDR3 reads CASSFRATGISYEQYF. For the CDR3, the DNA is TGCGCCAGCAGCTTTAGAGCTACAGGGATATCCTACGAGCAGTACTTC.

This clonotype has just a few counts. The rearrangement joins TRBV6-1 to TRBJ2-1; D is perhaps TRBD1 or TRBD2 (5 bases each). V lost 10 bases to trimming and J lost 4 bases, with 14 bases between them. CDR1 and CDR2 (germline): MNHNS, SASEGT. CDR3 length: 13 amino acids. In nucleotides, the CDR3 is TGTGCCACCACGGGACCCGCTTACAATGAGCAGTTCTTC. Translation gives CATTGPAYNEQFF.

The chain couples TRBV12-3 or TRBV12-4 to TRBJ1-2; D not certain. V lost 4 bases to trimming and J lost 8 bases, with 11 bases between them. CDR3 length: 12 residues. The CDR3 is CASSSYGPGYTF. The CDR3 coding sequence is TGTGCCAGCAGTTCATACGGGCCCGGCTACACCTTC.

This clonotype was seen a handful of times. The CDR3 spells CASRDPAGGANVLTF. CDR3 nucleotide sequence: TGTGCCAGCAGGGACCCAGCGGGTGGGGCCAACGTCCTGACTTTC. The chain is built from TRBV6-1 and TRBJ2-6; weak D call: TRBD2 (6 bases). The CDR3 consists of 15 residues. Looked up from germline, CDR1 is MNHNS and CDR2 is SASEGT. With 6 bases removed from V and 3 bases from J, the gap between germline ends came to 12 bases.

The chain employs TRBV5-1 and TRBJ1-2, with D possibly TRBD1 on 5 matching bases. V lost 0 bases, J lost 4 bases, and 16 bases lay in between. Germline V lookup: CDR1 SGHRS, CDR2 YFSETQ. The CDR3 sequence is 16 residues long. Here the CDR3 reads CASSLEGRIGTYGYTF. As DNA, the CDR3 is TGCGCCAGCAGCTTGGAAGGGCGAATCGGGACCTATGGCTACACCTTC.

This clonotype was observed a handful of times. The conserved final phenylalanine or tryptophan is absent from the CDR3, which likely points to a read error. This chain links TRBV27 with TRBJ2-7, with TRBD1 matching over 8 bases. The CDR3 runs 14 residues. The germline gives CDR1 MNHEY, CDR2 SMNVEV (reference sequence). Trimming at V came to 5 bases and at J to 6 bases, leaving 9 bases not matched to a gene. CDR3 region: CASSHGTGVSEQYL. The CDR3 DNA reads TGTGCCAGCAGTCACGGGACAGGAGTTTCCGAGCAGTACCTC.

The rearrangement links TRBV6-1 to TRBJ2-2, with 11 bases identical to TRBD1. The CDR3 has 17 amino acids. Germline CDR1 reads MNHNS; CDR2 reads SASEGT. V shed 7 bases and J 5 bases; nucleotides not matched to a gene: 12. CDR3 loop: CASNPRGQGGGTGELFF. CDR3 in DNA: TGTGCCAGCAACCCCCGGGGACAGGGGGGCGGAACCGGGGAGCTGTTTTTT.